The next 11 T cell receptor beta chains were all read from a single sample in a study of shared clonotypes between healthy human individuals. Produced via immunoSEQ multiplex PCR; TCRdb's table is partial and in-frame only. The data contain more than 2 million clones, 85% to 95% of them singletons. The sequenced material came from naive CD4+ T cells sorted from blood. Subset noted: CD45RA+ positively selected. The source of these receptors is a young man in good health.

The V gene is TRBV7-8, the J gene TRBJ2-5, with no clear D. The CDR3 consists of 13 residues. With 5 bases removed from V and 5 bases from J, the gap between germline ends came to 12 bases. Per germline, CDR1 SGHVS and CDR2 FQNEAQ. In DNA, the CDR3 is TGTGCCAGCAGCCGTAACCGAGAGGAGACCCAGTACTTC. It yields the protein CASSRNREETQYF.

This rearrangement joins TRBV11-2 to TRBJ2-5, with no clear D. The CDR3 runs 13 residues. Trimming left V 3 bases short and J 5 bases short, with 10 bases between. The germline V gene encodes CDR1 SGHAT and CDR2 FQNNGV. The CDR3: CASSFSFRETQYF. The DNA of the CDR3 is TGTGCCAGCAGCTTTTCATTCCGGGAGACCCAGTACTTC.

V gene TRBV28 combines with J gene TRBJ1-6, with D possibly TRBD1 on 5 matching bases. The CDR3 has 21 residues. CDR1 is MDHEN and CDR2 is SYDVKM in the germline V gene. Trimming removed 5 bases at V and 1 base at J, with 27 bases between. The CDR3 nucleotides read TGTGCCAGCAGTCCCCCCCCCAGGGCGGGATCCGACGTATCCTATAATTCACCCCTCCACTTT. It codes for CASSPPPRAGSDVSYNSPLHF.

The chain has TRBV12-5 and TRBJ2-4, with 9 bases lining up with TRBD2. CDR3 length: 13 amino acids. V shed 5 bases and J 8 bases; nucleotides not matched to a gene: 4. CDR1 LGHNT and CDR2 FRNRAP come from the germline V gene. CDR3 coding DNA: TGTGCTAGTGGTCCGCGGACTAGCGACATTCAGTACTTC. It specifies CASGPRTSDIQYF.

V is TRBV19 and J is TRBJ1-5, with a possible D match to TRBD1 (6 bases). CDR3 length: 14 amino acids. Germline assignment: CDR1 LNHDA and CDR2 SQIVND (reference sequence). Trimming removed 11 bases at V and 2 bases at J, with 16 bases between. CDR3 nucleotides: TGTGCCTCTAAGGAGGGGGTCGGCAATCAGCCCCAGCATTTT. Translating gives CASKEGVGNQPQHF.

Concerning this clone itself: The sample contains more than one DNA sequence encoding this CDR3. The chain links TRBV6-5 to TRBJ2-7; D perhaps matches TRBD2 (7 bases). This CDR3 contains 11 residues. V was clipped by 8 bases and J by 7 bases, with 12 bases between them. Germline V lookup: CDR1 MNHEY, CDR2 SVGAGI. The CDR3 bases are TGTGCCAGCTCGAGGGGGGGTGAGCAGTACTTC. Amino acids: CASSRGGEQYF.

The chain carries TRBV30 and TRBJ2-2; the D gene is possibly TRBD1 (5 bases). In germline, CDR1 is GTSNPN, CDR2 SVGIG (reference sequence). The V and J ends lost 4 bases and 6 bases respectively, with 9 bases between them. This CDR3 is 12 amino acids long. The CDR3 reads CAWTRGSGELFF. CDR3 DNA: TGTGCCTGGACTAGGGGTTCCGGGGAGCTGTTTTTT.

To note about this clone: Distinct nucleotide sequences in the sample also encode this CDR3. The V call is TRBV18, the J call TRBJ1-1; D is unresolved. Germline V gene data show CDR1 as KGHSH and CDR2 as LQKENI. The CDR3 spans 13 residues. The V end was cut by 4 bases, the J end by 1 base, with 7 bases between. CDR3 residues: CASSQAPNTEAFF. CDR3 nucleotide sequence: TGTGCCAGCTCACAGGCCCCGAACACTGAAGCTTTCTTT. The whole variable domain, filled in from reference TRBV18 and TRBJ1-1, reads NAGVMQNPRHLVRRRGQEARLRCSPMKGHSHVYWYRQLPEEGLKFMVYLQKENIIDESGMPKERFSAEFPKEGPSILRIQQVVRGDSAAYFCASSQAPNTEAFFGQGTRLTVV.

The chain carries TRBV7-9 and TRBJ1-6; tentative D call: TRBD1 (5 bases). Germline CDR1 reads SEHNR; CDR2 reads FQNEAQ (reference sequence). The V and J ends lost 5 bases and 7 bases respectively, with 21 bases between them. The CDR3 has 17 residues. CDR3 residues: CASSNSRTRQGNSPLHF. CDR3 bases: TGTGCCAGCAGCAACTCACGAACTAGGCAGGGAAATTCACCCCTCCACTTT.

The chain couples TRBV5-6 to TRBJ2-7; the D call may be TRBD1 or TRBD2 (6 bases each). Trimming removed 4 bases at V and 1 base at J, with 21 bases between. CDR1 and CDR2 from the germline V gene are SGHDT and YYEEEE. The CDR3 length is 17 residues. This CDR3 is CASSHPLTGGNSYEQYF. The CDR3 DNA sequence: TGTGCCAGCAGCCACCCGCTGACCGGGGGCAATTCCTACGAGCAGTACTTC.

This chain joins TRBV27 and TRBJ1-5; tentatively, D is TRBD1 (6 bases). CDR3 length: 15 residues. Germline lookup yields CDR1 MNHEY and CDR2 SMNVEV (reference sequence). V was cut by 6 bases and J by 7 bases, with 19 bases left in between. The CDR3 DNA is TGTGCCAGCAGAGGAGGGGGGGCCCTCGGCCAGCCCCAGCATTTT. As protein: CASRGGGALGQPQHF.